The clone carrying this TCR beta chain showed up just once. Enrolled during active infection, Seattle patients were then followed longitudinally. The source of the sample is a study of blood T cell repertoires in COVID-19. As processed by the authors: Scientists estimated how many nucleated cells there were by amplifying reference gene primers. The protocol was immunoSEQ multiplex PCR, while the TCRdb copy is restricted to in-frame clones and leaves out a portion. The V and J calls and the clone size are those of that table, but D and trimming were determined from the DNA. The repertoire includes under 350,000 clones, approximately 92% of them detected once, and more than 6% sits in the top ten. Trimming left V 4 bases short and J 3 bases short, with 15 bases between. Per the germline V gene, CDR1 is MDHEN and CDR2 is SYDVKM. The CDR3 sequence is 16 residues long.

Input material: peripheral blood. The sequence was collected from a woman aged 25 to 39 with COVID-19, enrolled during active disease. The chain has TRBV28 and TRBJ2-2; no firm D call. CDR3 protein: CASSSRFGTDTGELFF. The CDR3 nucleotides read TGTGCCAGCAGTTCCCGTTTCGGTACGGACACCGGGGAGCTGTTTTTT.